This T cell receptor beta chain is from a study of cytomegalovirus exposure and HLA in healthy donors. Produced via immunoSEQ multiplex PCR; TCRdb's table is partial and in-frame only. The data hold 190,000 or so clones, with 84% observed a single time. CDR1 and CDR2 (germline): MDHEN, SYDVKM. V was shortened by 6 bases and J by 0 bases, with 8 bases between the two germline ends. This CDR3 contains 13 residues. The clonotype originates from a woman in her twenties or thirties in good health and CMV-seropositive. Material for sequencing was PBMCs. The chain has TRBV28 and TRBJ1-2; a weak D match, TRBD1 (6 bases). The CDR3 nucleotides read TGTGCCAGCAGAAGGACAGCTAACTATGGCTACACCTTC. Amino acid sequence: CASRRTANYGYTF.